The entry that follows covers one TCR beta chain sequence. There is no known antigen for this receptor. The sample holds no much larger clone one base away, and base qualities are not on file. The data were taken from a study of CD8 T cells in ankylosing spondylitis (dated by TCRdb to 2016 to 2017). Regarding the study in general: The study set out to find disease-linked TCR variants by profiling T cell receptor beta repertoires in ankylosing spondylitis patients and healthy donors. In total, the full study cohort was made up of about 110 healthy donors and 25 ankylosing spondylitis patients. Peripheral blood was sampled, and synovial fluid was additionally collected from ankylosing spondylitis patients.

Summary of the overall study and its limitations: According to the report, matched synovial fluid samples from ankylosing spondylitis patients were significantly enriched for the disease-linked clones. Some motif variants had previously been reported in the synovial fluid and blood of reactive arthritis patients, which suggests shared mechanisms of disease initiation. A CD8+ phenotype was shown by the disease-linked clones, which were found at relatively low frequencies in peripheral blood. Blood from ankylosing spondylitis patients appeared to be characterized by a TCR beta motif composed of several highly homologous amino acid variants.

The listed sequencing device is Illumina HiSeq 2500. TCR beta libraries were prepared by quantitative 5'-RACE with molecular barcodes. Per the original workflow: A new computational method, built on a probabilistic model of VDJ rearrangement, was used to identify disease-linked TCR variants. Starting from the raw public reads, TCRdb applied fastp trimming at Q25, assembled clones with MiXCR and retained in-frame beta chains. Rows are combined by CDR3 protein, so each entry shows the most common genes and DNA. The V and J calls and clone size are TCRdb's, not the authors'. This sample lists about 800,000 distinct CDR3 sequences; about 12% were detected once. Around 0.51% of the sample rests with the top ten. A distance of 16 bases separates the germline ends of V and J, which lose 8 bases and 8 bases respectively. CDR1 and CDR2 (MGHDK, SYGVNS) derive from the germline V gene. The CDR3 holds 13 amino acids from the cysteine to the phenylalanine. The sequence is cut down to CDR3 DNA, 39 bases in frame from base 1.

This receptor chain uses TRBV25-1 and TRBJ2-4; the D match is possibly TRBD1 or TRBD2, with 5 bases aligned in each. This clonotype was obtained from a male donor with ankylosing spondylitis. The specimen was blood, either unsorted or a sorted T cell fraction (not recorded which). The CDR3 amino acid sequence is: CASVSGQGDIQYF. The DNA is TGTGCCAGCGTGTCGGGGCAGGGAGACATTCAGTACTTC.